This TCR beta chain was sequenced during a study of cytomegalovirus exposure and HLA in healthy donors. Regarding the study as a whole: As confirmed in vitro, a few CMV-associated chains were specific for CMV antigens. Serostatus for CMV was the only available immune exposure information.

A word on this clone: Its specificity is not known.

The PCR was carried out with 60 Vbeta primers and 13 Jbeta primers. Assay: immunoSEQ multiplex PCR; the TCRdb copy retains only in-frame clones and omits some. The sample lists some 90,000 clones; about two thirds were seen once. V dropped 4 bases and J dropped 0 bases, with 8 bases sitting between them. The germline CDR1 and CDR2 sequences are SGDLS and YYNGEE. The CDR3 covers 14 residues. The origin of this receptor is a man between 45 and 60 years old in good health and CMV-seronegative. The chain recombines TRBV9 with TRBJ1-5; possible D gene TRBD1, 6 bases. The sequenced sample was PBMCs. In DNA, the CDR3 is TGTGCCAGCAGCACGGACAGTAGCAATCAGCCCCAGCATTTT. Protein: CASSTDSSNQPQHF. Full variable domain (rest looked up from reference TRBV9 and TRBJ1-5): DSGVTQTPKHLITATGQRVTLRCSPRSGDLSVYWYQQSLDQGLQFLIQYYNGEERAKGNILERFSAQQFPDLHSELNLSSLELGDSALYFCASSTDSSNQPQHFGDGTRLSIL.